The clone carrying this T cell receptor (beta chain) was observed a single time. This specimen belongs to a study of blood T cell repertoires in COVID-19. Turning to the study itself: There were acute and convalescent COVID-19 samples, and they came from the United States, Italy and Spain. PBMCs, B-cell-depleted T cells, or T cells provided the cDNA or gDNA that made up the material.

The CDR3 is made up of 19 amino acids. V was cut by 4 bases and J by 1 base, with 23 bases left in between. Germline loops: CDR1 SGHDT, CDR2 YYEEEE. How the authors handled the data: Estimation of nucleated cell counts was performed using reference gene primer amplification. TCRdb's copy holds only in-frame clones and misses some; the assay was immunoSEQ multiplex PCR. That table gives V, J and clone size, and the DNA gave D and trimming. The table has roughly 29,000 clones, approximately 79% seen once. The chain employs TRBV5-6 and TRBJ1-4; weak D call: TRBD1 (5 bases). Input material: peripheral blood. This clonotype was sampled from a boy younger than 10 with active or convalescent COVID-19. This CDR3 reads CASSPRGARAGRTNEKLFF. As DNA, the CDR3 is TGTGCCAGCAGCCCACGTGGGGCTAGGGCGGGAAGAACTAATGAAAAACTGTTTTTT.